This entry features one T cell receptor (beta chain) sequence. This sample is drawn from a study of blood T cell repertoires in COVID-19. Per germline, CDR1 DFQATT and CDR2 SNEGSKA (reference sequence). The V and J ends lost 6 bases and 5 bases respectively, with 9 bases between them. The CDR3 extends over 11 amino acids. Seattle researchers signed up patients amid active infection and tracked them longitudinally. Data came from immunoSEQ multiplex PCR; TCRdb stores just in-frame clones and leaves some out. The table has about 390,000 clones, around 87% seen once; the top ten hold under 3%. Input material: peripheral blood. The chain couples TRBV20-1 to TRBJ2-3; D is unresolved. This TCR was recovered from a woman aged 55-70 years with COVID-19, enrolled during active disease. The CDR3 nucleotides read TGCAGTGCCCCCCCGGGAGATACGCAGTATTTT. Translated: CSAPPGDTQYF.